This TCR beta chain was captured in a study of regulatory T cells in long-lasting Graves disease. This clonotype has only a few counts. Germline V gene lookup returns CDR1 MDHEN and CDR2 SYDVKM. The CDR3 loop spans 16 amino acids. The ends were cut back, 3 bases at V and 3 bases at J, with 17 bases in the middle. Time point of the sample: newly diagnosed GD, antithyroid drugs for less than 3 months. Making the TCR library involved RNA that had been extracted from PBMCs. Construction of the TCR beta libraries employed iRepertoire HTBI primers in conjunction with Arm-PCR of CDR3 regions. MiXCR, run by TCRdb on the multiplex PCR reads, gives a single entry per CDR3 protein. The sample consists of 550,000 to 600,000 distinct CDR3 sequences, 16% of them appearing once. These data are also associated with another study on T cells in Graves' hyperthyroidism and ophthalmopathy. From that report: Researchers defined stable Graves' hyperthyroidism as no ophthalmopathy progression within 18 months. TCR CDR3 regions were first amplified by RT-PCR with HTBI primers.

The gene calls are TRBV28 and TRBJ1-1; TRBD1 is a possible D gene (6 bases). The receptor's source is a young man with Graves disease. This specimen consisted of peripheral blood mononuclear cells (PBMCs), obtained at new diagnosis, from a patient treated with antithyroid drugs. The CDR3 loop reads CASSFNRVGVYTEAFF. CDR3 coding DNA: TGTGCCAGCAGTTTCAACAGGGTAGGGGTTTACACTGAAGCTTTCTTT.